The 25 T cell receptor beta chains in this list originate from one sample, sequenced in a study of blood T cell repertoires in COVID-19. The data were produced by immunoSEQ multiplex PCR, yet TCRdb's version contains in-frame clones alone and is incomplete. The sample contains about 55,000 clones, roughly four fifths of which appear only once. The sequenced sample was peripheral blood. The origin of the receptors is a human donor in a cohort sampled during active or convalescent COVID-19.

The chain links TRBV18 to TRBJ1-5; no clear D. This CDR3 is 14 amino acids long. V shed 6 bases and J shed 2 bases, with 11 bases lying between them. Germline V gives CDR1 KGHSH, CDR2 LQKENI. CDR3 DNA: TGTGCCAGCTCTACCCGAGATGGCAATCAGCCCCAGCATTTT. The encoded protein is CASSTRDGNQPQHF.

The chain links TRBV15 to TRBJ1-5; unclear D gene. This CDR3 is built from 15 residues. Trimming removed 1 base from V and 5 bases from J, with 12 bases in between. Germline V lookup: CDR1 LNHNV, CDR2 YYDKDF (reference sequence). The CDR3 sequence: CATSRVPGGDQPQHF. The CDR3 nucleotides read TGTGCCACCAGCAGAGTCCCGGGCGGGGATCAGCCCCAGCATTTT. Combining the CDR3 with reference TRBV15 and TRBJ1-5 gives the whole variable domain DAMVIQNPRYQVTQFGKPVTLSCSQTLNHNVMYWYQQKSSQAPKLLFHYYDKDFNNEADTPDNFQSRRPNTSFCFLDIRSPGLGDTAMYLCATSRVPGGDQPQHFGDGTRLSIL.

The chain combines TRBV6-2 or TRBV6-3 with TRBJ1-3, with 7 positions matching TRBD1. The trim removed 3 bases at V and 4 bases at J, leaving 6 bases unmatched. Germline V gene sequence: CDR1 MNHEY, CDR2 SVGEGT. The CDR3 runs 15 residues. This CDR3 reads CASSYPTGTGNTIYF. In DNA, the CDR3 is TGTGCCAGCAGTTATCCGACAGGGACCGGAAACACCATATATTTT.

The genes are TRBV5-6 and TRBJ2-3; 11 positions agree with TRBD1. The J segment lost 3 bases and the V segment lost 0 bases, leaving 9 bases of the junction unmatched. CDR3 length equals 18 residues. CDR1 is SGHDT and CDR2 is YYEEEE in the germline V gene. CDR3 coding DNA: TGTGCCAGCAGCTTGGCGCATGGGGACAGGGGGACTACAGATACGCAGTATTTT. Protein sequence: CASSLAHGDRGTTDTQYF.

V is TRBV5-5 and J is TRBJ1-2; TRBD1 matches at 11 bases. Per germline, CDR1 SGHKS and CDR2 YYEKEE (reference sequence). This CDR3 is 15 amino acids long. The J segment lost 8 bases and the V segment lost 4 bases, leaving 10 bases of the junction unmatched. CDR3 sequence reads: CASSKGGTGGEGYTF. The CDR3 DNA follows: TGTGCCAGCAGCAAGGGAGGGACAGGGGGTGAGGGCTACACCTTC.

This rearrangement joins TRBV4-3 to TRBJ2-6; D is perhaps TRBD1 (5 bases). This CDR3 is built from 17 residues. In germline, CDR1 is LGHNA, CDR2 YSLEER. V lost 0 bases and J 0 bases, leaving 9 bases between the germline ends. CDR3 sequence (DNA): TGCGCCAGCAGCCAAGAAGGGGCCACCTCTGGGGCCAACGTCCTGACTTTC. Translated: CASSQEGATSGANVLTF.

The CDR3 region has the DNA TGTGCCATCAGTAAACTAGCGGGGGGAACGATCAATGAGCAGTTCTTC. Its protein is CAISKLAGGTINEQFF. The chain is built from TRBV10-3 and TRBJ2-1; 12 nucleotides line up with TRBD2. Unmatched junction bases numbered 8, after V lost 5 bases and J lost 6 bases. The CDR3 is made up of 16 amino acids. Per germline, CDR1 ENHRY and CDR2 SYGVKD.

The rearrangement links TRBV2 to TRBJ1-1, with 7 bases fitting TRBD1. The length of the CDR3 is 13 residues. Germline V gene sequence: CDR1 SNHLY, CDR2 FYNNEI. Trimming removed 3 bases from V and 4 bases from J; junction bases left unmatched: 2. The CDR3 loop is CASSEGQITEAFF. The DNA for the CDR3 is TGTGCCAGCAGTGAGGGACAGATCACTGAAGCTTTCTTT.

The V gene is TRBV27, the J gene TRBJ1-3, with 8 bases lining up with TRBD1. This CDR3 has 15 amino acids. The germline V gene encodes CDR1 MNHEY and CDR2 SMNVEV (reference sequence). Germline trimming cut 5 bases from V and 4 bases from J; bases unmatched to any gene: 7. For the CDR3, the DNA is TGTGCCAGCAGTCTGCAGGGGGCGAGGGGAAACACCATATATTTT. Protein product: CASSLQGARGNTIYF.

V usage is TRBV29-1 and J usage is TRBJ1-2; perhaps TRBD1 as D (6 bases). V gave up 5 bases and J gave up 0 bases, with 13 bases separating them. The CDR3 is made up of 14 amino acids. Germline V gene sequence: CDR1 SQVTM, CDR2 ANQGSEA. The CDR3 nucleotides read TGCAGCGTTAGACAGGATTTTCCTAACTATGGCTACACCTTC. Translating gives CSVRQDFPNYGYTF.

This chain connects TRBV5-1 to TRBJ2-3; D not resolved. Germline assignment: CDR1 SGHRS and CDR2 YFSETQ. This CDR3 has 14 amino acids. Trimming stripped 0 bases from V and 0 bases from J, with 5 bases between. The CDR3 DNA follows: TGCGCCAGCAGCTTGGACTGGAGCACAGATACGCAGTATTTT. It specifies CASSLDWSTDTQYF.

This chain uses TRBV7-2 with TRBJ2-5; D may be TRBD2 (5 bases). CDR3 length: 16 residues. Trimming took off 5 bases at V and 2 bases at J, with 18 bases between the two ends. Germline V gives CDR1 SGHTA, CDR2 FQGNSA. The CDR3 DNA reads as TGTGCCAGCAGCCGCGAGAAGGGCGGGTTTCAAGAGACCCAGTACTTC. This codes for CASSREKGGFQETQYF.

In its sample, this clone was seen a few times. The rearrangement joins TRBV4-1 to TRBJ1-6; D is uncertain. The CDR3 has 19 residues. Germline assignment: CDR1 MGHRA and CDR2 YSYEKL. Trimming took off 0 bases at V and 0 bases at J, with 15 bases between the two ends. As DNA, the CDR3 is TGCGCCAGCAGCCAAGATCTTTTCGGGTTAAGCTCCTATAATTCACCCCTCCACTTT. Translated, it gives CASSQDLFGLSSYNSPLHF.

The CDR3 region has the DNA TGTGCCAGCAGCGCCAGAGGAGGGGGCATCTACGAGCAGTACTTC. This sequence encodes CASSARGGGIYEQYF. The chain carries TRBV6-5 and TRBJ2-7; D may be TRBD1 (7 bases). The CDR3 is made up of 15 amino acids. The V gene lost 6 bases and the J gene lost 3 bases, with 18 bases spanning the gap. Germline V CDR1 and CDR2: MNHEY, SVGAGI.

This chain joins TRBV23-1 and TRBJ1-6; maybe TRBD1 (5 bases). TRBV23-1 belongs to the ORF category, with a function that is uncertain. Trimming shortened V by 4 bases and J by 8 bases, and 18 bases separated the two germline ends. This CDR3 comprises 16 residues. CDR3 amino acids: CASSRADSKEHSPLHF. Written as DNA, the CDR3 is TGCGCCAGCAGTCGGGCCGACAGTAAGGAACATTCACCCCTCCACTTT.

The chain carries TRBV6-2 or TRBV6-3 and TRBJ1-2; 11 bases align to TRBD1. CDR3 length equals 14 residues. The V gene's germline CDR1 is MNHEY and CDR2 SVGEGT. The V segment lost 4 bases and the J segment 8 bases; nucleotides outside the gene matches: 6. The CDR3 here is CASSSRTGGWGYTF. The CDR3 nucleotides are TGTGCCAGCAGTTCTCGGACAGGGGGCTGGGGCTACACCTTC.

The rearrangement joins TRBV5-6 to TRBJ1-3; no clear D gene. This CDR3 has 14 amino acids. CDR1 SGHDT and CDR2 YYEEEE come from the germline V gene. V shed 2 bases and J shed 2 bases, with 8 bases lying between them. The CDR3 protein is CASSFREPGNTIYF. The CDR3 DNA sequence: TGTGCCAGCAGCTTTCGGGAGCCTGGAAACACCATATATTTT. Full variable domain (remainder filled in from reference TRBV5-6 and TRBJ1-3): DAGVTQSPTHLIKTRGQQVTLRCSPKSGHDTVSWYQQALGQGPQFIFQYYEEEERQRGNFPDRFSGHQFPNYSSELNVNALLLGDSALYLCASSFREPGNTIYFGEGSWLTVV.

The rearrangement links TRBV10-3 to TRBJ2-3; 7 positions agree with TRBD2. CDR1 and CDR2 (germline): ENHRY, SYGVKD. The junction had 2 bases not matched to a gene; V was cut back by 6 bases and J by 2 bases. This CDR3 has 13 amino acids. The CDR3 DNA reads TGTGCCATCAGGGGGAGGGTCACAGATACGCAGTATTTT. This gives the protein CAIRGRVTDTQYF.

The J gene is TRBJ2-1, the V gene TRBV5-6, with 10 bases aligning to TRBD1. The CDR3 totals 16 residues. The V segment lost 4 bases and the J segment 3 bases; nucleotides outside the gene matches: 7. The germline V gene has CDR1 SGHDT and CDR2 YYEEEE. The CDR3 region has the DNA TGTGCCAGCAGCAATGGACAGGGGGTATACTACAATGAGCAGTTCTTC. This gives the protein CASSNGQGVYYNEQFF.

This clone was picked up a small number of times. The chain uses TRBV2 and TRBJ1-6; 9 bases are shared with TRBD1. The CDR3 length is 16 residues. Germline CDR1 is SNHLY and CDR2 is FYNNEI. Trimming removed 3 bases from V and 6 bases from J; junction bases left unmatched: 6. DNA of the CDR3: TGTGCCAGCAGTGATGGTTGGGACAGGGCTAATTCACCCCTCCACTTT. As protein: CASSDGWDRANSPLHF.

The chain recombines TRBV11-2 with TRBJ2-5; 9 bases fit TRBD1. Germline V CDR1 and CDR2: SGHAT, FQNNGV. V was clipped by 1 base and J by 2 bases; unmatched bases: 8. This CDR3 comprises 17 residues. The CDR3 protein is CASSLVRGDRVQETQYF. The CDR3 nucleotides are TGTGCCAGCAGCTTAGTGAGGGGGGACAGGGTGCAAGAGACCCAGTACTTC.

J is TRBJ1-3 and V is TRBV10-3; weak D call: TRBD1 (5 bases). The V end lost 3 bases, the J end lost 14 bases, and 14 bases lay between the germline ends. Germline V gene sequence: CDR1 ENHRY, CDR2 SYGVKD. This CDR3 is built from 12 residues. The DNA for the CDR3 is TGTGCCATCAGTGAAGACAGCCCCAGTTTATATTTT. It is translated as CAISEDSPSLYF.

The chain carries TRBV29-1 and TRBJ1-1; TRBD1 is a possible D gene (5 bases). Trimming took 5 bases from V and 4 from J, leaving 11 bases between them. The CDR3 runs 12 residues. In germline, CDR1 is SQVTM, CDR2 ANQGSEA. The CDR3 DNA reads as TGCAGCGTTCAGGGAAGGGTCACTGAAGCTTTCTTT. It yields the protein CSVQGRVTEAFF.

This sequence joins TRBV4-1 and TRBJ2-5; 14 bases are shared with TRBD2. This CDR3 contains 15 residues. The V gene end was trimmed by 4 bases and the J gene end by 4 bases; junction bases not matched to a gene: 2. Germline V gives CDR1 MGHRA, CDR2 YSYEKL. CDR3 nucleotide sequence: TGCGCCAGCAGCCGAGGGACTAGCGGGGGAGAGACCCAGTACTTC. Amino acids: CASSRGTSGGETQYF.

The rearrangement joins TRBV7-2 to TRBJ2-3; 11 bases are shared with TRBD2. This CDR3 comprises 15 residues. In germline, CDR1 is SGHTA, CDR2 FQGNSA. With 2 bases clipped from V and 5 bases from J, the junction kept 3 bases outside the gene matches. CDR3 sequence reads: CASSLTSGGKDTQYF. The CDR3, as DNA: TGTGCCAGCAGCTTAACTAGCGGGGGTAAAGATACGCAGTATTTT.